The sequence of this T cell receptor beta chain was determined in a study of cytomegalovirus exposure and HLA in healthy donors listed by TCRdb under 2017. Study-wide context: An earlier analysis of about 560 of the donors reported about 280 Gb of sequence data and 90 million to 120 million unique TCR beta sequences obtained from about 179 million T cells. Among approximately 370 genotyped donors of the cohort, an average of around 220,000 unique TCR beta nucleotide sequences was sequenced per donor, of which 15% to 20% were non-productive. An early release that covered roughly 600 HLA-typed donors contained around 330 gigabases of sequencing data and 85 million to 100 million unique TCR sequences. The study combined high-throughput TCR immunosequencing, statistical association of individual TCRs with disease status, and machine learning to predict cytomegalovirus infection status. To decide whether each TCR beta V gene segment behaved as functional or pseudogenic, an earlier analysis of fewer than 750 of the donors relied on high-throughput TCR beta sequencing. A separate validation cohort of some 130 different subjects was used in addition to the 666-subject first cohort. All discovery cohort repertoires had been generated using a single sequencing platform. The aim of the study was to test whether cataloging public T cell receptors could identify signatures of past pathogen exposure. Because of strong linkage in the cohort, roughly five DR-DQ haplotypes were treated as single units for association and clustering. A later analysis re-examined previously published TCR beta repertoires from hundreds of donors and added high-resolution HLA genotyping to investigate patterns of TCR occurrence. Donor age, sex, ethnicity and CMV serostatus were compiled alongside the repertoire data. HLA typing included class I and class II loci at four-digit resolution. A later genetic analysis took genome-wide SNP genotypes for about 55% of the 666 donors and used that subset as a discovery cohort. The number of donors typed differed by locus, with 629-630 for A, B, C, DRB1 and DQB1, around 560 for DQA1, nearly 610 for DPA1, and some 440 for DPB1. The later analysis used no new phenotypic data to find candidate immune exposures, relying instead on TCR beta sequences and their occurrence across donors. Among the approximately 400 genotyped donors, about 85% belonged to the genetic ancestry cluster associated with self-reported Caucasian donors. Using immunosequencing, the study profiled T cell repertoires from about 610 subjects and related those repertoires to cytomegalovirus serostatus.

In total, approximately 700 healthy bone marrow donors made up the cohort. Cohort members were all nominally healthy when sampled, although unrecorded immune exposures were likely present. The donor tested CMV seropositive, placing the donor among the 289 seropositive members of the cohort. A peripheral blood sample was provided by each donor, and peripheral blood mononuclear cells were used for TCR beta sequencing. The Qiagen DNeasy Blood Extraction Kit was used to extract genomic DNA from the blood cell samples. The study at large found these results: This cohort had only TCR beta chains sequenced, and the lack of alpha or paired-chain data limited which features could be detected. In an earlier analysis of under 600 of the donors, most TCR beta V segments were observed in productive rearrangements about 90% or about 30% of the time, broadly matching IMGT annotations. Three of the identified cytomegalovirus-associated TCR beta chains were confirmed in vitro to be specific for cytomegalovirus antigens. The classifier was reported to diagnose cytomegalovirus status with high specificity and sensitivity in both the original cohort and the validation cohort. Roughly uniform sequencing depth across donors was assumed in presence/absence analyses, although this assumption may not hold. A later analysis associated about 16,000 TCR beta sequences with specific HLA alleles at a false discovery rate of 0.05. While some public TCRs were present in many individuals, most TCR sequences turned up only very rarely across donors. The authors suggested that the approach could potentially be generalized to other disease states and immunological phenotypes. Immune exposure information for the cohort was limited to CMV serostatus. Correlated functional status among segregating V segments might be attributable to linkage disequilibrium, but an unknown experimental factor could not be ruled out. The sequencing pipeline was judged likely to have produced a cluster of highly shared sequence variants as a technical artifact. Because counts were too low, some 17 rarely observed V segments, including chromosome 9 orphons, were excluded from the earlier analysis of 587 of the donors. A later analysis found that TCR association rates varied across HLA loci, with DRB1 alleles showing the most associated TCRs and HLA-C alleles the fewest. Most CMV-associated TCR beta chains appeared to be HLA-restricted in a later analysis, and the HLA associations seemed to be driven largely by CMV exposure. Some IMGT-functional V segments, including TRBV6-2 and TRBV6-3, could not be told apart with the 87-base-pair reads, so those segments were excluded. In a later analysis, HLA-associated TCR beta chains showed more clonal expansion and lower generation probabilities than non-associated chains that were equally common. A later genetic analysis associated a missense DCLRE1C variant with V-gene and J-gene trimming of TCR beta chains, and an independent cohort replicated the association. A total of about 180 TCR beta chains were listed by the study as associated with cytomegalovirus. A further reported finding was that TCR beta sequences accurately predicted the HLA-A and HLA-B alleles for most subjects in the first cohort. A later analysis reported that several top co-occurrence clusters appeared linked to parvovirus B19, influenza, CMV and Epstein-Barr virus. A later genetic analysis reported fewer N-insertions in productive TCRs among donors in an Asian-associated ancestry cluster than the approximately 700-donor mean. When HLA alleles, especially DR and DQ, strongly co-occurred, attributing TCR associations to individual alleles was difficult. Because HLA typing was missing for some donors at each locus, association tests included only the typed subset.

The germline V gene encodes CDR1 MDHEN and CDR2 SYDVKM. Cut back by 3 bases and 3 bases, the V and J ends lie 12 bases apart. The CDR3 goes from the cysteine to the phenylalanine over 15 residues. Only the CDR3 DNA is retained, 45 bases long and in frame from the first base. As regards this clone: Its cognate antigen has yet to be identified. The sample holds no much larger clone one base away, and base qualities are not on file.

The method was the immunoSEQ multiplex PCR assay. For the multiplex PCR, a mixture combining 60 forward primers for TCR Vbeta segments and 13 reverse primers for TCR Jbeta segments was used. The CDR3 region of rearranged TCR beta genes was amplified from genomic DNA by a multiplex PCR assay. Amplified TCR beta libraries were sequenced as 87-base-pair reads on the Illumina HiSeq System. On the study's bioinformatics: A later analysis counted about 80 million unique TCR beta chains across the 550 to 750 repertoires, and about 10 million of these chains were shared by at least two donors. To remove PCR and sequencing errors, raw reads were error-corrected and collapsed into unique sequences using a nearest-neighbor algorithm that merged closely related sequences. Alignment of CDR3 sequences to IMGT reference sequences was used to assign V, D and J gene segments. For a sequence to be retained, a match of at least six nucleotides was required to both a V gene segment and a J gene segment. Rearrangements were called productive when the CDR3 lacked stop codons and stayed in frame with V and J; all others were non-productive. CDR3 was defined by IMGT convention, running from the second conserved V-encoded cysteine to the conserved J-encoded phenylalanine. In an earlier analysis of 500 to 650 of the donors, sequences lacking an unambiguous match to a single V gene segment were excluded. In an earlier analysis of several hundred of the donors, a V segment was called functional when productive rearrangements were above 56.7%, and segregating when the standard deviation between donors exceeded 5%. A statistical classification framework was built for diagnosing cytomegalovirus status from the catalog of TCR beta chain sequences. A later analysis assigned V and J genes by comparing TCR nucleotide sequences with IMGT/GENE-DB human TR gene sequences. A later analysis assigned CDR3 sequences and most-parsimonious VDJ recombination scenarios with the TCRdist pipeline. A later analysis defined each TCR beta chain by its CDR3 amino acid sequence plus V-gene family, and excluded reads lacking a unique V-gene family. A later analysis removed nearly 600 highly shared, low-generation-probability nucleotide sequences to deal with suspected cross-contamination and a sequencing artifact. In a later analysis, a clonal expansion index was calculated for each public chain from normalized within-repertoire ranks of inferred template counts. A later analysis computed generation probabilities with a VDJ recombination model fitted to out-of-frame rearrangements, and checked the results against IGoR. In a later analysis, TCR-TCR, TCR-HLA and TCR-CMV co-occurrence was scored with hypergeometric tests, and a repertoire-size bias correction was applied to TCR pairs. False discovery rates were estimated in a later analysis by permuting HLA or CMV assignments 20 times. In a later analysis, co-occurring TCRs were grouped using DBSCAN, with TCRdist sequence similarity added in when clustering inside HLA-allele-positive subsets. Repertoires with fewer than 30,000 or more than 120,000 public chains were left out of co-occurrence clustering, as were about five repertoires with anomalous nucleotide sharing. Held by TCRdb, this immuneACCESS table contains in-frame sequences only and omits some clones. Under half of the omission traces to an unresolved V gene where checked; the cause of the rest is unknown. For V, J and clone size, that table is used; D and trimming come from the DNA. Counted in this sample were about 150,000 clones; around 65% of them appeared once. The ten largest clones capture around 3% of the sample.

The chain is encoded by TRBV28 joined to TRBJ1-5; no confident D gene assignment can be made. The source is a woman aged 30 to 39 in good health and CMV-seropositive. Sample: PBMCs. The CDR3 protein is CASSFASENNQPQHF. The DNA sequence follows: TGTGCCAGCAGTTTCGCTTCCGAGAACAATCAGCCCCAGCATTTT.